This record looks at one T cell receptor beta chain sequence and its context. This sample is part of a study of cytomegalovirus exposure and HLA in healthy donors. The PCR employed 60 Vbeta primers together with 13 Jbeta primers. Sequencing was performed with immunoSEQ multiplex PCR; in TCRdb, only in-frame clones are kept and a portion is missing. The sample holds about 88,000 clones. CDR1 SGDLS and CDR2 YYNGEE come from the germline V gene. The CDR3 has 13 residues. With 4 bases removed from V and 11 bases from J, the gap between germline ends came to 18 bases. The V and J genes are TRBV9 and TRBJ1-1; unclear D gene. Source material: PBMCs. The TCR originated in a girl aged 10 to 17 in good health and CMV-seropositive. CDR3 sequence (DNA): TGTGCCAGCAGCCCTATTTCCGATGGGGAGGCTTTCTTT. This sequence encodes CASSPISDGEAFF.